The 5 T cell receptor beta chains below were found in one sample sequenced in a study of OX40 agonist ivuxolimab in advanced cancers. The method was immunoSEQ multiplex PCR; TCRdb's version includes in-frame clones alone and lacks a portion of them. The sample holds roughly 50,000 clones, about nine tenths seen once. Here the sequenced sample was CD4+ or CD8+ T cells sorted from blood, taken in a trial of the OX40 agonist ivuxolimab. Receptors originate from an adult with an advanced solid tumor such as melanoma, head and neck, liver or kidney cancer.

This clone occurred once. The chain carries TRBV7-2 and TRBJ1-5; D unclear. Germline-derived CDR1 and CDR2 are SGHTA and FQGNSA. V lost 5 bases and J lost 4, with 9 bases in between. The CDR3 contains 13 residues. CDR3 sequence (DNA): TGTGCCAGCAGCCCCGAGGGAAATCAGCCCCAGCATTTT. Amino acid sequence: CASSPEGNQPQHF. Full variable domain (remainder filled in from reference TRBV7-2 and TRBJ1-5): GAGVSQSPSNKVTEKGKDVELRCDPISGHTALYWYRQSLGQGLEFLIYFQGNSAPDKSGLPSDRFSAERTGGSVSTLTIQRTQQEDSAVYLCASSPEGNQPQHFGDGTRLSIL.

To note about this clone: This same CDR3 is encoded by further DNA sequences in the sample. The chain is built from TRBV7-3 and TRBJ2-3, with D uncertain. V lost 4 bases, J lost 8 bases, and 13 bases lay in between. This CDR3 comprises 13 residues. The germline V gene encodes CDR1 SGHTA and CDR2 FQGTGA. This CDR3 is CASSSGPAGTQYF. Written as DNA, the CDR3 is TGTGCCAGCAGCTCGGGCCCAGCTGGTACGCAGTATTTT.

The gene calls are TRBV9 and TRBJ2-7, with TRBD1 matching over 11 bases. The CDR3 is made up of 15 amino acids. J lost 8 bases, V lost 0 bases, and 7 bases had no gene match. Germline V gene data show CDR1 as SGDLS and CDR2 as YYNGEE. CDR3 amino acids: CASSVGGQGALKQYF. The CDR3 DNA reads TGTGCCAGCAGCGTAGGAGGACAGGGGGCGCTTAAGCAGTACTTC. The full variable domain, rest sourced from reference TRBV9 and TRBJ2-7, is DSGVTQTPKHLITATGQRVTLRCSPRSGDLSVYWYQQSLDQGLQFLIQYYNGEERAKGNILERFSAQQFPDLHSELNLSSLELGDSALYFCASSVGGQGALKQYFGPGTRLTVT.

This clone was seen only once. The CDR3 region has the DNA TGTGCCAGCAGTGACTTTCCATATCGTCCCCTCCACTTT. Protein sequence: CASSDFPYRPLHF. The chain combines TRBV6-4 with TRBJ1-6; D is unresolved. V was trimmed by 1 base and J by 13 bases, leaving 11 bases between them. This CDR3 region has 13 residues. CDR1 and CDR2 (germline): MRHNA, SNTAGT.

In this sample, this clone turned up once. The chain employs TRBV6-6 and TRBJ2-3; D unresolved. The CDR3 consists of 12 residues. The germline gives CDR1 MNHNY, CDR2 SVGAGI (reference sequence). The ends were cut back, 8 bases at V and 4 bases at J, with 10 bases in the middle. In nucleotides, the CDR3 is TGTGCCAGCTCCCCGGTCGCAGATACGCAGTATTTT. It codes for CASSPVADTQYF.